These 9 T cell receptor beta chains were all obtained from the same sample, sequenced in a study of blood T cell repertoires in COVID-19. Libraries were prepared by immunoSEQ multiplex PCR; TCRdb keeps only in-frame clonotypes and omits some of them. The sample has about 55,000 clones; approximately 86% are singletons. Sequences were obtained from peripheral blood. The source is a man aged 40-49 years with COVID-19, enrolled during active disease.

This clone was counted a single time. The V call is TRBV27, the J call TRBJ1-5; D unclear. The CDR3 totals 16 residues. Looked up from germline, CDR1 is MNHEY and CDR2 is SMNVEV (reference sequence). Trimming cost V 6 bases and J 1 base, with 16 bases left between them. The CDR3 coding sequence is TGTGCCAGCAGCTCGAGGCCGTCGGCGAGCAATCAGCCCCAGCATTTT. It translates to CASSSRPSASNQPQHF.

The chain recombines TRBV5-5 with TRBJ1-5; D unresolved. The germline V gene encodes CDR1 SGHKS and CDR2 YYEKEE (reference sequence). V dropped 0 bases and J dropped 6 bases, with 13 bases sitting between them. This CDR3 is 15 amino acids long. CDR3 residues: CASSLGPTSVQPQHF. In nucleotides, the CDR3 is TGTGCCAGCAGCTTGGGTCCCACCTCGGTTCAGCCCCAGCATTTT.

The chain employs TRBV19 and TRBJ1-3; 9 bases align to TRBD1. CDR1 is LNHDA, CDR2 SQIVND, per germline (reference sequence). The CDR3 loop spans 14 amino acids. V gave up 8 bases and J gave up 2 bases; unmatched junction bases: 4. The chain's CDR3 is CASSQGAAGNTIYF. The CDR3 DNA is TGTGCCAGTTCACAGGGGGCGGCTGGAAACACCATATATTTT.

J is TRBJ2-7 and V is TRBV7-2, with D possibly TRBD2 on 5 matching bases. The V end lost 1 base, the J end lost 9 bases, and 13 bases lay between the germline ends. The CDR3 covers 13 residues. Germline loops: CDR1 SGHTA, CDR2 FQGNSA. The CDR3 loop is CASSLGGDLGQYF. The CDR3 DNA reads TGTGCCAGCAGCTTAGGGGGAGATCTTGGGCAGTACTTC. Full variable domain (remainder filled in from reference TRBV7-2 and TRBJ2-7): GAGVSQSPSNKVTEKGKDVELRCDPISGHTALYWYRQSLGQGLEFLIYFQGNSAPDKSGLPSDRFSAERTGGSVSTLTIQRTQQEDSAVYLCASSLGGDLGQYFGPGTRLTVT.

V usage is TRBV19 and J usage is TRBJ2-1; no clear D. V dropped 5 bases and J dropped 1 base, with 12 bases sitting between them. CDR3 length: 15 amino acids. CDR1 and CDR2 (germline): LNHDA, SQIVND (reference sequence). In DNA, the CDR3 is TGTGCCAGTAGTCTGCAGGCAGGATCCTACAATGAGCAGTTCTTC. This codes for CASSLQAGSYNEQFF.

The chain employs TRBV24-1 and TRBJ2-1, with TRBD2 matching over 12 bases. CDR1 KGHDR and CDR2 SFDVKD come from the germline V gene. J was trimmed by 8 bases and V by 4 bases; bases with no gene match: 11. CDR3 size: 17 residues. In DNA, the CDR3 is TGTGCCACCAGTGACCCACCGACTAGCGGGAGTGTAGATGAGCAGTTCTTC. Translating gives CATSDPPTSGSVDEQFF.

V is TRBV11-2 and J is TRBJ2-7; maybe TRBD1 (6 bases). This CDR3 spans 15 amino acids. Germline V gives CDR1 SGHAT, CDR2 FQNNGV. Trimming removed 1 base at V and 1 base at J, with 11 bases between. CDR3 residues: CASSLVAGQSYEQYF. CDR3 nucleotides: TGTGCCAGCAGCTTAGTCGCAGGACAGTCCTACGAGCAGTACTTC.

The chain recombines TRBV18 with TRBJ2-2, with TRBD1 matching 8 bases. V was pared by 4 bases and J by 6 bases, with 10 bases of the junction left unmatched. CDR1 is KGHSH, CDR2 LQKENI, per germline. The CDR3 has 16 residues. CDR3 residues: CASSLSDRGVSGELFF. The CDR3 nucleotides read TGTGCCAGCTCACTTTCCGACAGGGGTGTTTCCGGGGAGCTGTTTTTT.

The chain couples TRBV6-5 to TRBJ1-2; possibly TRBD1 for D (6 bases). In germline, CDR1 is MNHEY, CDR2 SVGAGI. The CDR3 runs 14 residues. The V end was cut by 7 bases, the J end by 6 bases, with 18 bases between. Here the CDR3 reads CASTDNSGVDGYTF. CDR3 sequence (DNA): TGTGCCAGCACCGATAATTCAGGGGTAGATGGCTACACCTTC.